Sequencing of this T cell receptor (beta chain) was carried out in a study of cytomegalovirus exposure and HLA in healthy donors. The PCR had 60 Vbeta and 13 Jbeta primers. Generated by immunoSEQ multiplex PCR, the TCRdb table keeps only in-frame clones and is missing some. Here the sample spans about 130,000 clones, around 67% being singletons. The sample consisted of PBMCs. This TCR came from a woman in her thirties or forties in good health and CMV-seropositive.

CDR3 DNA: TGTGCCTGGAGCTCAGGGGGCACTGTAGGTGGGGCCAACGTCCTGACTTTC. Its translation is CAWSSGGTVGGANVLTF. The chain links TRBV30 to TRBJ2-6; 8 bases fit TRBD1. The CDR3 has 17 residues. Germline trimming cut 3 bases from V and 3 bases from J; bases unmatched to any gene: 10. From germline, CDR1 is GTSNPN and CDR2 SVGIG (reference sequence).